The rows below give T cell receptor beta chains drawn from one sample of a study of shared clonotypes between healthy human individuals. The data were produced by immunoSEQ multiplex PCR, yet TCRdb's version contains in-frame clones alone and is incomplete. The sample lists approximately 1,500,000 clones, 95% to 97% seen once, with approximately 1.1% in the top ten. Sequenced: naive CD4+ T cells sorted from blood. Receptors were obtained from a man under 40 in good health. CDR3s include the opening cysteine and the closing phenylalanine or tryptophan. A D gene is named only where the DNA matches it firmly. Size is omitted from some rows. Given values are once, few, many or a class for expanded clones.

D: .; size: .; J: TRBJ2-2; V: TRBV2; DNA: TGTGCCAGCAGGGGAGTAAAGAACACCGGGGAGCTGTTTTTT; CDR3: CASRGVKNTGELFF
D: .; size: many; J: TRBJ2-6; V: TRBV4-3; DNA: TGCGCCAGCAGCCAAGAAGGGTCGCGGTCCTCCCTCGGCGGGGCCAACGTCCTGACTTTC; CDR3: CASSQEGSRSSLGGANVLTF
D: .; size: .; J: TRBJ2-7; V: TRBV27; DNA: TGTGCCAGCAGTCCCAGAAGGGGGGGGTTAAACTCCTACGAGCAGTACTTC; CDR3: CASSPRRGGLNSYEQYF
D: .; size: .; J: TRBJ1-1; V: TRBV4-1; DNA: TGCGCCAGCAGCCAAGAGGTCGCCAGGGAAGCTTTCTTT; CDR3: CASSQEVAREAFF
D: .; size: .; J: TRBJ1-1; V: TRBV10-3; DNA: TGTGCCATCAGTGAGACAGACAGAAACTCTGAAGCTTTCTTT; CDR3: CAISETDRNSEAFF
D: TRBD1; size: .; J: TRBJ2-7; V: TRBV5-1; DNA: TGCGCCAGCAGCGGGACAGGGGGCCTCTCCTACGAGCAGTACTTC; CDR3: CASSGTGGLSYEQYF
D: TRBD2; size: .; J: TRBJ2-5; V: TRBV5-6; DNA: TGTGCCAGCAGCTTGGGCGGGAGACACCAAGAGACCCAGTACTTC; CDR3: CASSLGGRHQETQYF
D: .; size: .; J: TRBJ2-1; V: TRBV6-5; DNA: TGTGCCAGCAGTTTTCGACAGTACAATGAGCAGTTCTTC; CDR3: CASSFRQYNEQFF
D: TRBD1; size: .; J: TRBJ1-5; V: TRBV5-6; DNA: TGTGCCAGCAGCCTGCAGGGGGCGGCTCAGCCCCAGCATTTT; CDR3: CASSLQGAAQPQHF
D: .; size: .; J: TRBJ1-4; V: TRBV11-2; DNA: TGTGCCAGCAGCTTAGCTTTACAGGTTTATGAAAAACTGTTTTTT; CDR3: CASSLALQVYEKLFF
D: TRBD2; size: .; J: TRBJ2-7; V: TRBV15; DNA: TGTGCCACCAGCAGAGGGACTAGCGGATACTACGAGCAGTACTTC; CDR3: CATSRGTSGYYEQYF
D: .; size: .; J: TRBJ2-6; V: TRBV5-1; DNA: TGCGCCAGCAGCTTACCTAGCTCTGGGGCCAACGTCCTGACTTTC; CDR3: CASSLPSSGANVLTF
D: .; size: .; J: TRBJ2-4; V: TRBV19; DNA: TGTGCCAGTAGGGGGGTCCTGTCGACGTCAAACATTCAGTACTTC; CDR3: CASRGVLSTSNIQYF
D: .; size: .; J: TRBJ2-5; V: TRBV14; DNA: TGTGCCAGCACACCAGCGAACCAAGAGACCCAGTACTTC; CDR3: CASTPANQETQYF
D: TRBD2; size: .; J: TRBJ2-3; V: TRBV5-4; DNA: TGTGCCAGCAGCTCATGGGTTAGCGGGAGAGGCACAGATACGCAGTATTTT; CDR3: CASSSWVSGRGTDTQYF
D: TRBD2; size: .; J: TRBJ2-3; V: TRBV6-5; DNA: TGTGCCAGCAGTTGGACTAGCAGCCCTGATACGCAGTATTTT; CDR3: CASSWTSSPDTQYF
D: .; size: .; J: TRBJ1-2; V: TRBV28; DNA: TGTGCCAGCAGTTTACTGACAGTAAGAAACTATGGCTACACCTTC; CDR3: CASSLLTVRNYGYTF
D: .; size: .; J: TRBJ1-3; V: TRBV28; DNA: TGTGCCAGCAGTTTTTCTCGGGACACCTCTGGAAACACCATATATTTT; CDR3: CASSFSRDTSGNTIYF
D: TRBD2; size: .; J: TRBJ2-7; V: TRBV4-1; DNA: TGCGCCAGCAGCCAAGACGGGGGTGAGGATCCGGCTAGCGGGAAATACGAGCAGTACTTC; CDR3: CASSQDGGEDPASGKYEQYF
D: TRBD2; size: .; J: TRBJ2-3; V: TRBV9; DNA: TGTGCCAGCAGCGCAGCGATCAAGCGGCCGGGACTAGCGGGACATACAGATACGCAGTATTTT; CDR3: CASSAAIKRPGLAGHTDTQYF
D: .; size: .; J: TRBJ2-1; V: TRBV6-5; DNA: TGTGCCAGCAGTTACCGGCCCATCTACAATGAGCAGTTCTTC; CDR3: CASSYRPIYNEQFF
D: TRBD2; size: .; J: TRBJ2-3; V: TRBV7-2; DNA: TGTGCCAGCAGGACGGGACTAGCAGCTAGCACAGATACGCAGTATTTT; CDR3: CASRTGLAASTDTQYF
D: .; size: .; J: TRBJ1-1; V: TRBV6-6; DNA: TGTGCCAGCAAAACCGGGGCGGGTTGGGCTGAAGCTTTCTTT; CDR3: CASKTGAGWAEAFF
D: TRBD2; size: .; J: TRBJ2-3; V: TRBV27; DNA: TGTGCCAGCAGTTTCGGACTAGCGGGAGTAAATACGCAGTATTTT; CDR3: CASSFGLAGVNTQYF
D: .; size: few; J: TRBJ2-7; V: TRBV7-8; DNA: TGTGCCAGCAGCTTAGTTGGTTGGGGAGGTGCCTACGAGCAGTACTTC; CDR3: CASSLVGWGGAYEQYF
D: .; size: .; J: TRBJ2-2; V: TRBV2; DNA: TGTGCCAGTTCGGTGACGAACACCGGGGAGCTGTTTTTT; CDR3: CASSVTNTGELFF
D: TRBD2; size: .; J: TRBJ2-7; V: TRBV18; DNA: TGTGCCAGCTCACCAGATGCGGGAGGGAGCTCCTACGAGCAGTACTTC; CDR3: CASSPDAGGSSYEQYF
D: .; size: few; J: TRBJ1-1; V: TRBV19; DNA: TGTGCCAGTAGTATAGATCGGGAGGGTGAAGCTTTCTTT; CDR3: CASSIDREGEAFF
D: .; size: .; J: TRBJ2-6; V: TRBV5-3; DNA: TGTGCCAGAAGCTCGACAGAAGCTGGGGCCAACGTCCTGACTTTC; CDR3: CARSSTEAGANVLTF
D: .; size: .; J: TRBJ1-1; V: TRBV2; DNA: TGTGCCAGCACTGGGTCCTGGGAAGCTTTCTTT; CDR3: CASTGSWEAFF
D: .; size: .; J: TRBJ2-7; V: TRBV7-7; DNA: TGTGCCAGCAGCCCGACGCTGGGACGGGGAGCCTACGAGCAGTACTTC; CDR3: CASSPTLGRGAYEQYF
D: .; size: .; J: TRBJ2-2; V: TRBV29-1; DNA: TGCAGCGCTAGGCTCGGGGACACCGGGGAGCTGTTTTTT; CDR3: CSARLGDTGELFF
D: .; size: .; J: TRBJ1-1; V: TRBV28; DNA: TGTGCCAGCAGTCCCACAGGGTTGGACACTGAAGCTTTCTTT; CDR3: CASSPTGLDTEAFF
D: TRBD2; size: .; J: TRBJ2-3; V: TRBV5-1; DNA: TGCGCCAGCAGCTTGACTAGCGGGATTCCTAGCACAGATACGCAGTATTTT; CDR3: CASSLTSGIPSTDTQYF
D: TRBD2; size: once; J: TRBJ2-3; V: TRBV2; DNA: TGTGCCAGCAGTGTTCGACTCGTTAGCGGGAGGGGAGGGGATACGCAGTATTTT; CDR3: CASSVRLVSGRGGDTQYF
D: .; size: .; J: TRBJ1-1; V: TRBV18; DNA: TGTGCCAGCTCACAAGACTACAACGGGCAACTCTTT; CDR3: CASSQDYNGQLF
D: .; size: .; J: TRBJ2-1; V: TRBV6-1; DNA: TGTGCCAGCAGTGAAAGAGCGCCCTCCTTGGGGGAGCAGTTCTTC; CDR3: CASSERAPSLGEQFF
D: .; size: .; J: TRBJ2-7; V: TRBV2; DNA: TGTGCCAGCAGTCGACAGACCTACGAGCAGTACTTC; CDR3: CASSRQTYEQYF
D: .; size: .; J: TRBJ1-2; V: TRBV14; DNA: TGTGCCAGCAGCCAAGTATCCGGACACTATGGCTACACCTTC; CDR3: CASSQVSGHYGYTF
D: .; size: .; J: TRBJ2-1; V: TRBV18; DNA: TGTGCCAGCTCACCGGACCCTCCAAGTTACAATGAGCAGTTCTTC; CDR3: CASSPDPPSYNEQFF
D: .; size: .; J: TRBJ2-5; V: TRBV7-2; DNA: TGTGCCAGCAGCTTAGCGGGGGCCGGAGAGACCCAGTACTTC; CDR3: CASSLAGAGETQYF
D: .; size: few; J: TRBJ1-2; V: TRBV7-2; DNA: TGTGCCAGCAGCCTGGACAGTAGCTATGGCTACACCTTC; CDR3: CASSLDSSYGYTF
D: .; size: once; J: TRBJ1-2; V: TRBV6-5; DNA: TGTGCCAGCAGTTACTCGGCCCCGTCAGGCAACTATGGCTACACCTTC; CDR3: CASSYSAPSGNYGYTF
D: TRBD1; size: .; J: TRBJ1-2; V: TRBV5-8; DNA: TGTGCCAGCAGCCGGGACAGTTATGGCTACACCTTC; CDR3: CASSRDSYGYTF
D: .; size: .; J: TRBJ2-3; V: TRBV4-3; DNA: TGCGCCAGCAGCCAAGAGGGGGATACGCAGTATTTT; CDR3: CASSQEGDTQYF
D: .; size: .; J: TRBJ1-4; V: TRBV28; DNA: TGTGCCAGCAGTTTAGGGCCACCAACTAATGAAAAACTGTTTTTT; CDR3: CASSLGPPTNEKLFF
D: TRBD1; size: .; J: TRBJ1-5; V: TRBV15; DNA: TGTGCCACCAGCAGAGATCAAGAGGTGGTCAGGGGGAATCAGCCCCAGCATTTT; CDR3: CATSRDQEVVRGNQPQHF
D: .; size: once; J: TRBJ2-7; V: TRBV27; DNA: TGTGCCAGCAGTTTCTCCGCGACCTCTGGCTCCTACGAGCAGTACTTC; CDR3: CASSFSATSGSYEQYF
D: .; size: .; J: TRBJ2-3; V: TRBV5-4; DNA: TGTGCCAGCAGCCGCAGTACAGATACGCAGTATTTT; CDR3: CASSRSTDTQYF
D: TRBD1; size: .; J: TRBJ2-4; V: TRBV7-8; DNA: TGTGCCAGCAGCTTAGTTTGGGACAGAAACCGGACGCCCGGCTTAGCCAAAAACATTCAGTACTTC; CDR3: CASSLVWDRNRTPGLAKNIQYF
D: .; size: once; J: TRBJ2-1; V: TRBV5-1; DNA: TGCGCCAGCAGCTCCGACAGAACGGTAGCTTACAATGAGCAGTTCTTC; CDR3: CASSSDRTVAYNEQFF
D: .; size: .; J: TRBJ1-1; V: TRBV5-1; DNA: TGCGCCAGCAGCTTGGACCCCCGGGGGCTGGGAAACACTGAAGCTTTCTTT; CDR3: CASSLDPRGLGNTEAFF
D: .; size: .; J: TRBJ2-1; V: TRBV20-1; DNA: TGCAGTGCAGCGTCTAACAATGAGCAGTTCTTC; CDR3: CSAASNNEQFF
D: TRBD1; size: .; J: TRBJ2-1; V: TRBV5-1; DNA: TGCGCCAGCAGCCAAGGGACAGGGGGAAGCTACAATGAGCAGTTCTTC; CDR3: CASSQGTGGSYNEQFF
D: .; size: .; J: TRBJ2-7; V: TRBV6-5; DNA: TGTGCCAGCAGTTACTCTACGGGCCACGAGTACTTC; CDR3: CASSYSTGHEYF
D: TRBD1; size: .; J: TRBJ2-3; V: TRBV29-1; DNA: TGCAGCGTTGCTGGGGACAGGATTAGCACAGATACGCAGTATTTT; CDR3: CSVAGDRISTDTQYF
D: .; size: few; J: TRBJ2-6; V: TRBV19; DNA: TGTGCCAGTAGTCTCGCCGGGGCCAACGTCCTGACTTTC; CDR3: CASSLAGANVLTF
D: TRBD2; size: .; J: TRBJ2-2; V: TRBV18; DNA: TGTGCCAGCTCACCATTTCGGCGGGGGGCGGACGGCGGGGAGCTGTTTTTT; CDR3: CASSPFRRGADGGELFF
D: TRBD2; size: .; J: TRBJ2-7; V: TRBV4-2; DNA: TGTGCCAGCAGCACTACATGGGCTAGCGGCTCCTACGAGCAGTACTTC; CDR3: CASSTTWASGSYEQYF